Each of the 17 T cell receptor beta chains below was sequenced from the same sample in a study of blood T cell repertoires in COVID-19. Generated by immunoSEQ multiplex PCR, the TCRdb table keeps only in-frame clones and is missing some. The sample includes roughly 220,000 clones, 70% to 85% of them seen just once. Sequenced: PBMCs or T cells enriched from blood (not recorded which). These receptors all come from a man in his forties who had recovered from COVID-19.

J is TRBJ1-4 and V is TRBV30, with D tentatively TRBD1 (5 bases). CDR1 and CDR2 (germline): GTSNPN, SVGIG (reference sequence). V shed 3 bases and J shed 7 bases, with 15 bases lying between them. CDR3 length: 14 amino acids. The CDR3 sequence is CAWSTGRGSEKLFF. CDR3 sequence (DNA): TGTGCCTGGAGCACAGGTCGGGGGAGTGAAAAACTGTTTTTT.

The chain's CDR3 is CASVTPTSGSTDTQYF. CDR3 nucleotides: TGTGCCAGCGTTACACCGACTAGCGGAAGCACAGATACGCAGTATTTT. The gene calls are TRBV28 and TRBJ2-3; 9 positions agree with TRBD2. This CDR3 has 16 amino acids. Germline V gene sequence: CDR1 MDHEN, CDR2 SYDVKM. V shed 8 bases and J 0 bases; nucleotides not matched to a gene: 9.

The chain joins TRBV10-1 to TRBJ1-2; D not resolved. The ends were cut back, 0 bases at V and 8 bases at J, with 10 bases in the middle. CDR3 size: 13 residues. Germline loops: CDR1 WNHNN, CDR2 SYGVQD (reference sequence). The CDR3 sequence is CASSESREGGYTF. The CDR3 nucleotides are TGCGCCAGCAGTGAGTCGAGGGAGGGAGGCTACACCTTC.

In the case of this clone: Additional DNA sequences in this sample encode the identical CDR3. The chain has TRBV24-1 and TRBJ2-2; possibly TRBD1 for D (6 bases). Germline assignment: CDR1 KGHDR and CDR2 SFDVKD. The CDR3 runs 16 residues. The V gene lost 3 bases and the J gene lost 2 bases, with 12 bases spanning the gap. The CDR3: CATSDPGQGNTGELFF. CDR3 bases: TGTGCCACCAGTGATCCGGGACAAGGTAACACCGGGGAGCTGTTTTTT.

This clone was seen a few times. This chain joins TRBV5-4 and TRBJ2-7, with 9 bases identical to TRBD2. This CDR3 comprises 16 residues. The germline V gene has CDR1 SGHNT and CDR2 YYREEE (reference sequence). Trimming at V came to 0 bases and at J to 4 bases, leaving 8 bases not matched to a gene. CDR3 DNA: TGTGCCAGCAGCTTGGGCCCAGCGGGAGGTATTTACGAGCAGTACTTC. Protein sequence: CASSLGPAGGIYEQYF.

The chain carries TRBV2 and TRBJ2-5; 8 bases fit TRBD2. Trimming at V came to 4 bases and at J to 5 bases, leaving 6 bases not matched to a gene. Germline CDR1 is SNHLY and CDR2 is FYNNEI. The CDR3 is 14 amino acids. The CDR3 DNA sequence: TGTGCCAGCAGTGTTTTGGCGGGAGGCGAGACCCAGTACTTC. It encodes CASSVLAGGETQYF.

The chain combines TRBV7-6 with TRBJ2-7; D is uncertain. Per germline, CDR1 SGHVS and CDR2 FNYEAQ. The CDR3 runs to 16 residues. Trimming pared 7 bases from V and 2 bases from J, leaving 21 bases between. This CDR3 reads CASTPVGRGAAYEQYF. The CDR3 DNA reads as TGTGCCAGCACCCCAGTAGGTCGAGGTGCCGCCTACGAGCAGTACTTC.

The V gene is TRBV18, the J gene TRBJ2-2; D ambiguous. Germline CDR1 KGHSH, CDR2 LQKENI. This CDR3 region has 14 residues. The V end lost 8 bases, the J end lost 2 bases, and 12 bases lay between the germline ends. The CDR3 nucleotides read TGTGCCAGCACAGCATATACAAACACCGGGGAGCTGTTTTTT. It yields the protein CASTAYTNTGELFF.

CDR3 DNA: TGTGCCAGCAGCCGGACTAGCGGGTCGGCCTACGAGCAGTACTTC. The encoded protein is CASSRTSGSAYEQYF. The chain links TRBV7-6 to TRBJ2-7; 11 bases line up with TRBD2. Looked up from germline, CDR1 is SGHVS and CDR2 is FNYEAQ. After removal of 5 bases from V and 2 bases from J, the junction contained 5 bases not matched to a gene. There are 15 residues in the CDR3.

Here the CDR3 reads CASSVSGRGADTQYF. In DNA form, the CDR3 reads TGCGCCAGCAGCGTGAGCGGGAGGGGAGCAGATACGCAGTATTTT. This chain uses TRBV5-1 with TRBJ2-3; TRBD2 aligns across 10 bases. The CDR3 consists of 15 residues. After removal of 4 bases from V and 4 bases from J, the junction contained 6 bases not matched to a gene. Germline V gives CDR1 SGHRS, CDR2 YFSETQ.

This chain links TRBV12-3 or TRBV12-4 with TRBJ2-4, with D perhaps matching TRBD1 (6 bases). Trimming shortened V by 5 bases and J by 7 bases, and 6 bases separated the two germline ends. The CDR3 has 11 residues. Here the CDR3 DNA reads TGTGCCAGCAGTAGGGGGAACATTCAGTACTTC. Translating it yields CASSRGNIQYF.

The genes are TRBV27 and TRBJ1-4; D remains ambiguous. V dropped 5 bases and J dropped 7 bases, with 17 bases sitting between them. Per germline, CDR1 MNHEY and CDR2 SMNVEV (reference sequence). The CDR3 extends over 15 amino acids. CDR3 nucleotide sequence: TGTGCCAGCAGTGGACTATCAATACACAGTGAAAAACTGTTTTTT. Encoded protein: CASSGLSIHSEKLFF.

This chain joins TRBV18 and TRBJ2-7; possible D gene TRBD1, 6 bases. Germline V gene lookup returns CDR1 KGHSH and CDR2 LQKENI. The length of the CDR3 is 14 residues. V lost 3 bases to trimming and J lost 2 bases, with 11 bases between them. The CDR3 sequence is CASSPGQTPYEQYF. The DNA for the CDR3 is TGTGCCAGCTCACCCGGACAGACACCCTACGAGCAGTACTTC.

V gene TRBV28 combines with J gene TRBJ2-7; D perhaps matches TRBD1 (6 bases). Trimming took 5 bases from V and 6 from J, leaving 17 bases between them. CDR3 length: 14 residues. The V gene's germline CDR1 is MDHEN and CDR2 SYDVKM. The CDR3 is CASSLTGYLSEQYF. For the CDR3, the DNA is TGTGCCAGCAGTCTAACAGGGTACCTCTCCGAGCAGTACTTC.

Here the CDR3 reads CASSFYIQETQYF. The CDR3 DNA follows: TGTGCCAGCAGCTTCTATATTCAAGAGACCCAGTACTTC. The chain recombines TRBV13 with TRBJ2-5; D is ambiguous. The V and J ends lost 3 bases and 2 bases respectively, with 7 bases between them. CDR3 size: 13 residues. Germline-derived CDR1 and CDR2 are PRHDT and FYEKMQ (reference sequence).

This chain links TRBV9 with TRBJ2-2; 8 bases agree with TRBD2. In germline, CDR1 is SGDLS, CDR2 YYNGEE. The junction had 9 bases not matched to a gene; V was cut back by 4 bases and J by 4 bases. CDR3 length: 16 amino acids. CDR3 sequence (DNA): TGTGCCAGCAGCCCTACAGCGGGAGCGGGCACCGGGGAGCTGTTTTTT. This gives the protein CASSPTAGAGTGELFF.

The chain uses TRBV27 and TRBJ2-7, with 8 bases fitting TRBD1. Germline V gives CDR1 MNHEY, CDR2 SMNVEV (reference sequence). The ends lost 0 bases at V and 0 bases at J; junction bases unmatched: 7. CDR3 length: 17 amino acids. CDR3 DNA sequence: TGTGCCAGCAGTTTATCGGGTCCACAGGGGGGCTCCTACGAGCAGTACTTC. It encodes CASSLSGPQGGSYEQYF.